Presented here are 17 T cell receptor beta chains from one specimen sequenced in a study of blood T cell repertoires in COVID-19. Sequencing used immunoSEQ multiplex PCR; TCRdb keeps in-frame clones, though not all of them. The sample has under 300,000 clones, around 90% seen once. The sample taken for sequencing was peripheral blood. The receptors come from a woman aged 25 to 39 with acute or convalescent COVID-19.

V and J are TRBV15 and TRBJ1-1; D gene unclear. V lost 4 bases and J 0 bases, leaving 18 bases between the germline ends. The CDR3 is 17 residues long. Per the germline V gene, CDR1 is LNHNV and CDR2 is YYDKDF (reference sequence). The CDR3: CATSTLWTGTMNTEAFF. CDR3 nucleotides: TGTGCCACCAGCACCCTATGGACGGGAACCATGAACACTGAAGCTTTCTTT.

DNA for the CDR3: TGTGCCAGCAGTCTTGGGACAGAGGGCAATCAGCCCCAGCATTTT. It specifies CASSLGTEGNQPQHF. V usage is TRBV6-5 and J usage is TRBJ1-5; 7 nucleotides agree with TRBD1. CDR1 MNHEY and CDR2 SVGAGI come from the germline V gene. The CDR3 is 15 residues long. V lost 5 bases and J lost 2; bases outside the gene matches: 6.

The chain links TRBV5-1 to TRBJ2-5; 10 bases match TRBD2. The CDR3 consists of 15 residues. The V gene's germline CDR1 is SGHRS and CDR2 YFSETQ. V lost 4 bases to trimming and J lost 5 bases; unmatched junction nucleotides: 8. CDR3 nucleotides: TGCGCCAGCAGCGCAATAGCGGGAGGAGGGGAGACCCAGTACTTC. Protein: CASSAIAGGGETQYF.

The chain couples TRBV5-5 to TRBJ2-7, with D unresolved. Trimming pared 3 bases from V and 0 bases from J, leaving 4 bases between. The CDR3 extends over 12 amino acids. Germline CDR1 reads SGHKS; CDR2 reads YYEKEE (reference sequence). CDR3: CASSSFSYEQYF. CDR3 sequence (DNA): TGTGCCAGCAGCTCCTTCTCCTACGAGCAGTACTTC.

This clone was recorded once. The chain combines TRBV19 with TRBJ2-7, with 13 bases fitting TRBD2. J lost 2 bases, V lost 2 bases, and 6 bases had no gene match. Germline V gives CDR1 LNHDA, CDR2 SQIVND (reference sequence). CDR3 length: 17 residues. The CDR3 region has the DNA TGTGCCAGTAGTATACGGACCGGACTAGCGGGGGCCTACGAGCAGTACTTC. This encodes CASSIRTGLAGAYEQYF.

CDR3 DNA: TGTGCCAGCAGCTTGATCAGAGGGGAGACCCAGTACTTC. Translation gives CASSLIRGETQYF. This rearrangement joins TRBV5-4 to TRBJ2-5, with a weak D call TRBD2 (5 bases). The CDR3 covers 13 residues. CDR1 is SGHNT and CDR2 is YYREEE in the germline V gene (reference sequence). Trimming pared 1 base from V and 5 bases from J, leaving 9 bases between.

This clone was found once. V gene TRBV6-5 combines with J gene TRBJ2-7, with D possibly TRBD2 on 6 matching bases. The V end was cut by 5 bases, the J end by 6 bases, with 20 bases between. CDR1 MNHEY and CDR2 SVGAGI come from the germline V gene. The CDR3 covers 15 residues. CDR3 sequence: CASSHLLGGGGEQYF. Written as DNA, the CDR3 is TGTGCCAGCAGTCATCTTTTGGGGGGTGGCGGCGAGCAGTACTTC.

This chain uses TRBV15 with TRBJ1-5; D unclear. This CDR3 region has 13 residues. V lost 8 bases to trimming and J lost 1 base, with 9 bases between them. Germline-derived CDR1 and CDR2 are LNHNV and YYDKDF (reference sequence). The CDR3 reads CATVSGSNQPQHF. The DNA of the CDR3 is TGTGCCACCGTATCGGGAAGCAATCAGCCCCAGCATTTT.

The J gene is TRBJ2-7, the V gene TRBV7-2, with TRBD2 matching 11 bases. The CDR3 runs 15 residues. Per the germline V gene, CDR1 is SGHTA and CDR2 is FQGNSA. Trimming removed 1 base from V and 5 bases from J; junction bases left unmatched: 4. The CDR3 coding sequence is TGTGCCAGCAGCTTAGGACTAGCGGGACTCAACGAGCAGTACTTC. This encodes CASSLGLAGLNEQYF.

The rearrangement joins TRBV14 to TRBJ2-3, with D unclear. The CDR3 is 15 residues long. Looked up from germline, CDR1 is SGHDN and CDR2 is FVKESK. Trimming removed 0 bases at V and 0 bases at J, with 7 bases between. CDR3 sequence reads: CASSQDLRSTDTQYF. In nucleotides, the CDR3 is TGTGCCAGCAGCCAAGATCTGCGGAGCACAGATACGCAGTATTTT.

The gene calls are TRBV9 and TRBJ2-7, with a possible D match to TRBD1 (6 bases). The CDR3 is 14 amino acids. With 3 bases removed from V and 2 bases from J, the gap between germline ends came to 12 bases. Germline CDR1 SGDLS, CDR2 YYNGEE. CDR3 nucleotides: TGTGCCAGCAGCGCTCGACAGGTAACCTACGAGCAGTACTTC. It yields the protein CASSARQVTYEQYF. Full variable domain (outside the CDR3, taken from reference TRBV9 and TRBJ2-7): DSGVTQTPKHLITATGQRVTLRCSPRSGDLSVYWYQQSLDQGLQFLIQYYNGEERAKGNILERFSAQQFPDLHSELNLSSLELGDSALYFCASSARQVTYEQYFGPGTRLTVT.

The chain recombines TRBV7-2 with TRBJ2-7, with 7 positions matching TRBD1. This CDR3 is built from 16 residues. V trimming: 1 base; J trimming: 0 bases; junction bases outside the gene matches: 6. From germline, CDR1 is SGHTA and CDR2 FQGNSA. In nucleotides, the CDR3 is TGTGCCAGCAGCTTAGTTAGTAGACAGGGCTCCTACGAGCAGTACTTC. Its protein is CASSLVSRQGSYEQYF.

The chain carries TRBV7-9 and TRBJ2-7; 9 nucleotides match TRBD1. The CDR3 spans 15 residues. Looked up from germline, CDR1 is SEHNR and CDR2 is FQNEAQ (reference sequence). The trim removed 4 bases at V and 4 bases at J, leaving 8 bases unmatched. The CDR3 protein is CASSWTGTGLYEQYF. DNA for the CDR3: TGTGCCAGCAGCTGGACCGGGACAGGGTTATACGAGCAGTACTTC.

The rearrangement joins TRBV7-9 to TRBJ2-7, with TRBD2 as a possible D gene (5 bases). The CDR3 has 16 residues. Trimming pared 3 bases from V and 0 bases from J, leaving 15 bases between. Germline loops: CDR1 SEHNR, CDR2 FQNEAQ (reference sequence). CDR3 DNA: TGTGCCAGCAGCTTTCGGGGAACCCGAGACTCCTACGAGCAGTACTTC. The encoded protein is CASSFRGTRDSYEQYF.

This chain links TRBV2 with TRBJ1-6, with 7 bases identical to TRBD1. V dropped 6 bases and J dropped 8; count of bases not matched to a gene: 10. The CDR3 runs to 15 residues. Per the germline V gene, CDR1 is SNHLY and CDR2 is FYNNEI. CDR3 amino acids: CASRGQPNPYSPLHF. As DNA, the CDR3 is TGTGCCAGCAGGGGACAGCCAAATCCCTATTCACCCCTCCACTTT.

This chain joins TRBV5-4 and TRBJ2-3; no clear D. The CDR3 totals 12 residues. Germline-derived CDR1 and CDR2 are SGHNT and YYREEE (reference sequence). Trimming took off 0 bases at V and 3 bases at J, with 2 bases between the two ends. As DNA, the CDR3 is TGTGCCAGCAGCTTGGCTACAGATACGCAGTATTTT. Amino acid sequence: CASSLATDTQYF. Supplemented by reference TRBV5-4 and TRBJ2-3, the full variable domain reads ETGVTQSPTHLIKTRGQQVTLRCSSQSGHNTVSWYQQALGQGPQFIFQYYREEENGRGNFPPRFSGLQFPNYSSELNVNALELDDSALYLCASSLATDTQYFGPGTRLTVL.

The chain recombines TRBV5-1 with TRBJ2-7, with 8 nucleotides matching TRBD2. This CDR3 spans 13 amino acids. Germline loops: CDR1 SGHRS, CDR2 YFSETQ. V dropped 1 base and J dropped 5; count of bases not matched to a gene: 2. The CDR3 nucleotides are TGCGCCAGCAGCTTGAGCGGGAGCCACGAGCAGTACTTC. This codes for CASSLSGSHEQYF.